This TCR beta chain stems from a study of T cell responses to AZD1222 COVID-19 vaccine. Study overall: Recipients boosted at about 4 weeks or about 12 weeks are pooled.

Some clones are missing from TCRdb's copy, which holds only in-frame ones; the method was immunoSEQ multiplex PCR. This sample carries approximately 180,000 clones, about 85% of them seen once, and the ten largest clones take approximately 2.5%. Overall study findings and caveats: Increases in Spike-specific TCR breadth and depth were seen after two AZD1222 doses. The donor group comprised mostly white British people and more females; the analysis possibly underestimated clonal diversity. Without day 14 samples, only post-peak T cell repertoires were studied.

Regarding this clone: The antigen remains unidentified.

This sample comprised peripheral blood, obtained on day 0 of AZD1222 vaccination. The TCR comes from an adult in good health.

CDR3 loop: CASSSSPGGANQPQHF. Here the CDR3 DNA reads TGTGCCAGCAGCTCCTCACCGGGGGGGGCCAATCAGCCCCAGCATTTT. The chain links TRBV7-8 to TRBJ1-5, with a possible D match to TRBD1 (6 bases). CDR1 is SGHVS, CDR2 FQNEAQ, per germline. Deletions cut 4 bases from V and 3 bases from J, with 16 bases between. The CDR3 has 16 residues.